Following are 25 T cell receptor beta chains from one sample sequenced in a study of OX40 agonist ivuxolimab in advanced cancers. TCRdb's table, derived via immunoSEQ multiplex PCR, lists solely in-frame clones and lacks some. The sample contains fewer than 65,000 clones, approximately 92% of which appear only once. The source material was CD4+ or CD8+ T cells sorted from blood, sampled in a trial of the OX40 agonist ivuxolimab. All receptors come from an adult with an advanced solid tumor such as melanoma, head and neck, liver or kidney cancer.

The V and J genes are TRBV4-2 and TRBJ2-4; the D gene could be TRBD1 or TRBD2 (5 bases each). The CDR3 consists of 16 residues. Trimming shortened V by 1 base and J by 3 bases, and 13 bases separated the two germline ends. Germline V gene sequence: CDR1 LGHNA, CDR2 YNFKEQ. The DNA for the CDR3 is TGTGCCAGCAGCCAAGCTAGCAGGGAAGTCAAAAACATTCAGTACTTC. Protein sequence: CASSQASREVKNIQYF.

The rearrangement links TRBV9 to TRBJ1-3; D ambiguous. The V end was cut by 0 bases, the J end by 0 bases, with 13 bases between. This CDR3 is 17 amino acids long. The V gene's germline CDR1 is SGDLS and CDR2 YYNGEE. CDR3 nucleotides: TGTGCCAGCAGCGTAGTGGCCAGTGTGGACTCTGGAAACACCATATATTTT. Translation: CASSVVASVDSGNTIYF.

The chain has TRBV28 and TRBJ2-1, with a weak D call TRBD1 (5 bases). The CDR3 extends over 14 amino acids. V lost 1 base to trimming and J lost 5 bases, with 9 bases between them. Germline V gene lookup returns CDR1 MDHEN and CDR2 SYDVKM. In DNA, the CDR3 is TGTGCCAGCAGTTTATTGGGGCTCCACAATGAGCAGTTCTTC. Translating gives CASSLLGLHNEQFF.

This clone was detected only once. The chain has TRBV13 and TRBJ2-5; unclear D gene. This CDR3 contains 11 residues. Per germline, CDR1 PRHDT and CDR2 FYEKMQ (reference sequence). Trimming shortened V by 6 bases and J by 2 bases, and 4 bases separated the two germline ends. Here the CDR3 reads CASSIQETQYF. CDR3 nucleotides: TGTGCCAGCAGTATACAAGAGACCCAGTACTTC.

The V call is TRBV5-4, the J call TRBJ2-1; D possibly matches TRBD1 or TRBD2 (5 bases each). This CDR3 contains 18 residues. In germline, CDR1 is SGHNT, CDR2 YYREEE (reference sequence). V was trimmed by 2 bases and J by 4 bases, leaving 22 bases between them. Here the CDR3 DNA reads TGTGCCAGCAGCTTTGGGGGTGGCGGGTTCCCGGGGTACAATGAGCAGTTCTTC. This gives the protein CASSFGGGGFPGYNEQFF.

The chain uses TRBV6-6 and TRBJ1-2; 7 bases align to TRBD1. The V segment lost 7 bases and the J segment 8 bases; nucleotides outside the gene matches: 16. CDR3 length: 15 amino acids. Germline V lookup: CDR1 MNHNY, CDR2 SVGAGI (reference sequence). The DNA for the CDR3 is TGTGCCAGCATAAGGGACAGATATCTGCTAAGCGGCTACACCTTC. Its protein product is CASIRDRYLLSGYTF.

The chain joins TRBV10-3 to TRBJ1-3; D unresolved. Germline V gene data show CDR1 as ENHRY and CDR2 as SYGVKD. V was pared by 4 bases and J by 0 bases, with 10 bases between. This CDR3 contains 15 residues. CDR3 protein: CAISGPGNSGNTIYF. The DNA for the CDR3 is TGTGCCATCAGTGGCCCCGGGAACTCTGGAAACACCATATATTTT.

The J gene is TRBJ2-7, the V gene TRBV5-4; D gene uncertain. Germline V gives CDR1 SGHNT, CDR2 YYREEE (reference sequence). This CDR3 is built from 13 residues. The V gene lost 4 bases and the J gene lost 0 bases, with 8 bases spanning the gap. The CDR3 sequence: CASSPEISYEQYF. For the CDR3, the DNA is TGTGCCAGCAGCCCCGAGATCTCCTACGAGCAGTACTTC.

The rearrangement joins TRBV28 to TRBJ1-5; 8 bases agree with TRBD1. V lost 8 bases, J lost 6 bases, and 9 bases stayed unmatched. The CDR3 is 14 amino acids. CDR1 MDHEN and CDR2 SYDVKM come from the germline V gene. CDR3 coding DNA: TGTGCCAGCGGGCCGACAGGGGAAGGTCAGCCCCAGCATTTT. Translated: CASGPTGEGQPQHF.

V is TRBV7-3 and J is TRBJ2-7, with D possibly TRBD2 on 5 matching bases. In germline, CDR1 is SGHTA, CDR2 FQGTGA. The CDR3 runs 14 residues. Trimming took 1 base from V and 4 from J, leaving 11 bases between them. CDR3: CASSLSGFGYEQYF. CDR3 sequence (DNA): TGTGCCAGCAGCTTAAGCGGGTTCGGGTACGAGCAGTACTTC.

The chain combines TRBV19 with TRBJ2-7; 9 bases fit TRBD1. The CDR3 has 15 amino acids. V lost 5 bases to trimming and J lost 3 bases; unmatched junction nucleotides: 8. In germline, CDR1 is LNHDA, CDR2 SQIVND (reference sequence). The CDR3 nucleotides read TGTGCCAGTAGTCTGCCGGGACAGGGTTTCTACGAGCAGTACTTC. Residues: CASSLPGQGFYEQYF.

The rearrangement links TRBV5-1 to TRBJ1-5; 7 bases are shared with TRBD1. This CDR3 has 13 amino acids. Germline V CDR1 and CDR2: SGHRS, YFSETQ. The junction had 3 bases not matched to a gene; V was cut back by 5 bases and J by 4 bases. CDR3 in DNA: TGCGCCAGCAGGGGACAGCCGAATCAGCCCCAGCATTTT. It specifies CASRGQPNQPQHF. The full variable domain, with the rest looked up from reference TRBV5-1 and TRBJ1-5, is KAGVTQTPRYLIKTRGQQVTLSCSPISGHRSVSWYQQTPGQGLQFLFEYFSETQRNKGNFPGRFSGRQFSNSRSEMNVSTLELGDSALYLCASRGQPNQPQHFGDGTRLSIL.

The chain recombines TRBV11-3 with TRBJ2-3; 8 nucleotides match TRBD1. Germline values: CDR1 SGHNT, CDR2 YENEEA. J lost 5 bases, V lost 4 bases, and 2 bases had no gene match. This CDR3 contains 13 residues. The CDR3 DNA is TGTGCCAGCAGCTCGACAGGGGAAGATACGCAGTATTTT. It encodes CASSSTGEDTQYF.

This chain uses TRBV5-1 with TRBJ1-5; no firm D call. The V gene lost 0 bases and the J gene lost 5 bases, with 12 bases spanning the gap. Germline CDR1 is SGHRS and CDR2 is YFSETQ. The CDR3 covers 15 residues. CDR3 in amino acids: CASSLDGGVHQPQHF. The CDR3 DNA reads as TGCGCCAGCAGCTTGGACGGTGGGGTCCATCAGCCCCAGCATTTT.

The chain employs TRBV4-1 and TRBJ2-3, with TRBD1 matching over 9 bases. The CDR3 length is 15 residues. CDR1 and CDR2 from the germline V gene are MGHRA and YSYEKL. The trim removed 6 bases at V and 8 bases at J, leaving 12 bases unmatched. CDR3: CASRRPGQGVATQYF. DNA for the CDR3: TGCGCCAGCAGGAGACCGGGACAGGGAGTCGCTACGCAGTATTTT.

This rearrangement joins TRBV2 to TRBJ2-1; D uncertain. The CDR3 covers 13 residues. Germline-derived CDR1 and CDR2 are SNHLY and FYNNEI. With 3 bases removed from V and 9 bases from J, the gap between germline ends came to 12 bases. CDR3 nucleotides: TGTGCCAGCAGTGAGCCGTTTTTGGTTGAGCAGTTCTTC. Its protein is CASSEPFLVEQFF.

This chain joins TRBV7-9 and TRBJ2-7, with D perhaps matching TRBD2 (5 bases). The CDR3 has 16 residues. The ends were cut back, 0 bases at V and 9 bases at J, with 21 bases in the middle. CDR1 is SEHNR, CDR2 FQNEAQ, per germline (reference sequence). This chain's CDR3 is CASSLAVGERLIGQYF. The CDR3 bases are TGTGCCAGCAGCTTAGCGGTGGGAGAACGGTTGATTGGGCAGTACTTC.

The chain's CDR3 is CASSNYRSSYNEQFF. CDR3 DNA sequence: TGTGCCAGCAGCAACTACAGAAGCTCCTACAATGAGCAGTTCTTC. V is TRBV5-4 and J is TRBJ2-1, with D unclear. The V gene's germline CDR1 is SGHNT and CDR2 YYREEE (reference sequence). The CDR3 sequence is 15 residues long. Trimming shortened V by 4 bases and J by 0 bases, and 11 bases separated the two germline ends.

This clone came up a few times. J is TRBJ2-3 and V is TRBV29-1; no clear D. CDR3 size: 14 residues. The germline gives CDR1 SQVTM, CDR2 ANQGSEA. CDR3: CSLRTDPSTDTQYF. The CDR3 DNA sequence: TGCTCGTTGAGGACGGACCCTAGCACAGATACGCAGTATTTT.

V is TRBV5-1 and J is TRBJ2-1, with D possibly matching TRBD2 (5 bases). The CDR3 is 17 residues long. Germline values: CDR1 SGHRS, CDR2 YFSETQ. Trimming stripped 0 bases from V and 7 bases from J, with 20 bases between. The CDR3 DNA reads TGCGCCAGCAGCTTGGTCGGTAGTCAGCTCCCGGGGAATGAGCAGTTCTTC. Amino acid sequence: CASSLVGSQLPGNEQFF.

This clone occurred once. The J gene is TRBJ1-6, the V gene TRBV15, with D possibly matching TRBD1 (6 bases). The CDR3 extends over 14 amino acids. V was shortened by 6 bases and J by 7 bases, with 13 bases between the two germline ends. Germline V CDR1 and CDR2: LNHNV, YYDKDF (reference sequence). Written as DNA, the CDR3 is TGTGCCACCAGGATTGCGCAGGGGAATTCACCCCTCCACTTT. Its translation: CATRIAQGNSPLHF.

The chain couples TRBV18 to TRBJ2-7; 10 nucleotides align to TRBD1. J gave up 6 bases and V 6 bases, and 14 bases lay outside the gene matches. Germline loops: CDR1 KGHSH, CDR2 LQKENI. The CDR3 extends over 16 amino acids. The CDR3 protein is CASSPAVGTGDSEQYF. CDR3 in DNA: TGTGCCAGCTCCCCCGCCGTCGGGACAGGGGATAGCGAGCAGTACTTC. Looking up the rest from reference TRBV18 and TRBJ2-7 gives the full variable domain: NAGVMQNPRHLVRRRGQEARLRCSPMKGHSHVYWYRQLPEEGLKFMVYLQKENIIDESGMPKERFSAEFPKEGPSILRIQQVVRGDSAAYFCASSPAVGTGDSEQYFGPGTRLTVT.

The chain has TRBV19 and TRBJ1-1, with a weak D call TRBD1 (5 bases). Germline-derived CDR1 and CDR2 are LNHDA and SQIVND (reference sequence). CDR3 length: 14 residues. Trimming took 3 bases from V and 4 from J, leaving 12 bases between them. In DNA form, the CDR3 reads TGTGCCAGTAGTATGAGGGGAGGGAGCACTGAAGCTTTCTTT. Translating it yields CASSMRGGSTEAFF.

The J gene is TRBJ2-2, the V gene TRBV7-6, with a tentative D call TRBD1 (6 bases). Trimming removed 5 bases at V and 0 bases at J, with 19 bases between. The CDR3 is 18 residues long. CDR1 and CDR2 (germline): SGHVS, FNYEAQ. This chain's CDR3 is CASSLAADSYPNTGELFF. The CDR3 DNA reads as TGTGCCAGCAGCCTCGCCGCGGACAGTTACCCGAACACCGGGGAGCTGTTTTTT.

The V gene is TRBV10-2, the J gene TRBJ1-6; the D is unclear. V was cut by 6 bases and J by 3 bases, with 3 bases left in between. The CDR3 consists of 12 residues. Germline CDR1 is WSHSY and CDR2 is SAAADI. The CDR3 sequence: CASRGYNSPLHF. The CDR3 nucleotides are TGCGCCAGCAGAGGCTATAATTCACCCCTCCACTTT.